Each of the 21 T cell receptor beta chains below was sequenced from the same sample in a study of cytomegalovirus exposure and HLA in healthy donors. Primers for the PCR totalled 60 Vbeta and 13 Jbeta. The data were produced by immunoSEQ multiplex PCR, yet TCRdb's version contains in-frame clones alone and is incomplete. This table lists around 190,000 clones. Sequencing was done on a sample of PBMCs. The receptors were gathered from a woman aged 25 to 39 in good health and CMV-seropositive.

The chain uses TRBV2 and TRBJ2-5; tentative D call: TRBD1 (6 bases). The V end lost 4 bases, the J end lost 4 bases, and 13 bases lay between the germline ends. The CDR3 extends over 14 amino acids. The germline V gene has CDR1 SNHLY and CDR2 FYNNEI. CDR3 bases: TGTGCCAGCAGTGGGGAGCAGGGGCCAGAGACCCAGTACTTC. Translation: CASSGEQGPETQYF.

The gene calls are TRBV7-8 and TRBJ2-1; the match to TRBD1 covers 9 bases. With 3 bases clipped from V and 6 bases from J, the junction kept 6 bases outside the gene matches. In germline, CDR1 is SGHVS, CDR2 FQNEAQ. CDR3 length: 15 residues. CDR3 sequence (DNA): TGTGCCAGCAGCTTGTCGGGACAGGGCGCCAATGAGCAGTTCTTC. Translation gives CASSLSGQGANEQFF.

The V call is TRBV19, the J call TRBJ1-4; TRBD1 matches at 8 bases. Looked up from germline, CDR1 is LNHDA and CDR2 is SQIVND (reference sequence). V gave up 1 base and J gave up 7 bases; unmatched junction bases: 14. CDR3 size: 18 residues. The CDR3, as DNA: TGTGCCAGTAGTATAGTTCAACGGACAGGGAGCTCGCGTGAAAAACTGTTTTTT. Encoded protein: CASSIVQRTGSSREKLFF.

The chain has TRBV19 and TRBJ1-1; D may be TRBD1 (6 bases). The V end was cut by 4 bases, the J end by 4 bases, with 16 bases between. The CDR3 contains 15 residues. CDR1 and CDR2 from the germline V gene are LNHDA and SQIVND (reference sequence). Here the CDR3 reads CASSTNQGMSTEAFF. CDR3 DNA sequence: TGTGCCAGTAGTACGAATCAGGGGATGAGCACTGAAGCTTTCTTT.

The chain combines TRBV29-1 with TRBJ2-1, with TRBD2 identical over 7 bases. This CDR3 has 15 residues. Germline V CDR1 and CDR2: SQVTM, ANQGSEA. J was trimmed by 1 base and V by 6 bases; bases with no gene match: 9. CDR3 sequence (DNA): TGCAGCGTCTTAACCCTAGCGGATTCCTACAATGAGCAGTTCTTC. Translated, it gives CSVLTLADSYNEQFF.

The chain has TRBV7-2 and TRBJ1-2; 10 bases fit TRBD1. The CDR3 totals 14 residues. V gave up 5 bases and J gave up 8 bases; unmatched junction bases: 8. Germline assignment: CDR1 SGHTA and CDR2 FQGNSA. In nucleotides, the CDR3 is TGTGCCAGCAGCCCAGACAGGGGGCAAGGAGGCTACACCTTC. This sequence encodes CASSPDRGQGGYTF.

The V call is TRBV5-1, the J call TRBJ2-5, with TRBD1 matching over 8 bases. V was clipped by 4 bases and J by 1 base; unmatched bases: 6. Per germline, CDR1 SGHRS and CDR2 YFSETQ. The CDR3 contains 15 residues. DNA of the CDR3: TGCGCCAGCAGCCCTGGACAGGGCCCCCAAGAGACCCAGTACTTC. As protein: CASSPGQGPQETQYF.

The chain recombines TRBV14 with TRBJ1-1; no definite D call. Germline CDR1 and CDR2: SGHDN and FVKESK. V lost 0 bases and J 4 bases, leaving 12 bases between the germline ends. The length of the CDR3 is 15 residues. Here the CDR3 DNA reads TGTGCCAGCAGCCAAGAAGGTAGGTCGGGCACTGAAGCTTTCTTT. Translated: CASSQEGRSGTEAFF.

The chain joins TRBV2 to TRBJ2-3, with 7 bases lining up with TRBD2. The length of the CDR3 is 18 residues. The germline gives CDR1 SNHLY, CDR2 FYNNEI. V shed 6 bases and J 4 bases; nucleotides not matched to a gene: 19. The CDR3 reads CASSVLAEAGPLSDTQYF. The CDR3 DNA follows: TGTGCCAGCAGCGTCCTCGCCGAAGCGGGGCCCTTGTCAGATACGCAGTATTTT.

The rearrangement uses TRBV29-1 and TRBJ1-2, with 10 bases fitting TRBD1. V was clipped by 4 bases and J by 8 bases; unmatched bases: 7. CDR3 size: 13 residues. CDR1 is SQVTM and CDR2 is ANQGSEA in the germline V gene. The CDR3 loop reads CSVGWDRGSGYTF. The CDR3 nucleotides read TGCAGCGTTGGGTGGGACAGGGGTTCGGGCTACACCTTC.

This sequence joins TRBV4-2 and TRBJ1-3; no clear D gene. Per the germline V gene, CDR1 is LGHNA and CDR2 is YNFKEQ. Trimming took 1 base from V and 0 from J, leaving 16 bases between them. The CDR3 sequence is 18 residues long. DNA of the CDR3: TGTGCCAGCAGCCAAGTTAACGGGATGGCGGCCTCTGGAAACACCATATATTTT. This encodes CASSQVNGMAASGNTIYF.

The rearrangement joins TRBV6-6 to TRBJ2-7, with unresolved D. The CDR3 consists of 10 residues. Germline CDR1 and CDR2: MNHNY and SVGAGI (reference sequence). Trimming left V 5 bases short and J 3 bases short, with 2 bases between. CDR3 loop: CASSHYEQYF. CDR3 DNA: TGTGCCAGCAGTCACTACGAGCAGTACTTC.

The CDR3 sequence: CASSPEEVYNSPLHF. As DNA, the CDR3 is TGTGCCAGCTCACCAGAGGAAGTCTATAATTCACCCCTCCACTTT. The chain links TRBV18 to TRBJ1-6; D remains unclear. The germline gives CDR1 KGHSH, CDR2 LQKENI. This CDR3 comprises 15 residues. With 2 bases removed from V and 3 bases from J, the gap between germline ends came to 8 bases.

The rearrangement links TRBV4-1 to TRBJ1-5; 8 nucleotides line up with TRBD1. With 1 base clipped from V and 5 bases from J, the junction kept 10 bases outside the gene matches. This CDR3 has 17 residues. Germline V gene data show CDR1 as MGHRA and CDR2 as YSYEKL. The CDR3 sequence: CASSQVAIGQGHQPQHF. Written as DNA, the CDR3 is TGCGCCAGCAGCCAAGTGGCAATAGGACAGGGCCATCAGCCCCAGCATTTT.

The gene calls are TRBV11-2 and TRBJ2-7, with 9 bases that match TRBD2. CDR1 and CDR2 (germline): SGHAT, FQNNGV. The CDR3 extends over 16 amino acids. Germline trimming cut 5 bases from V and 3 bases from J; bases unmatched to any gene: 11. Here the CDR3 DNA reads TGTGCCAGCAGCCTAGGGTCTAGCGGGACTTACTACGAGCAGTACTTC. This gives the protein CASSLGSSGTYYEQYF.

The chain couples TRBV29-1 to TRBJ1-1; 7 nucleotides line up with TRBD1. Germline V gives CDR1 SQVTM, CDR2 ANQGSEA. The CDR3 covers 15 residues. Trimming cost V 5 bases and J 11 bases; bases outside gene matches: 20. As DNA, the CDR3 is TGCAGCGTTCCTACCCCCACAGGGGCCACGAGGAGGGCTTTCTTT. This sequence encodes CSVPTPTGATRRAFF.

The chain couples TRBV5-1 to TRBJ2-7; maybe TRBD1 (6 bases). The CDR3 has 13 amino acids. V lost 1 base and J 6 bases, leaving 11 bases between the germline ends. Germline values: CDR1 SGHRS, CDR2 YFSETQ. The CDR3 nucleotides read TGCGCCAGCAGCTTGCAAGGGGGACCCGAGCAGTACTTC. Protein product: CASSLQGGPEQYF.

V gene TRBV7-2 combines with J gene TRBJ1-1; 8 positions agree with TRBD1. Germline V lookup: CDR1 SGHTA, CDR2 FQGNSA. V shed 8 bases, J shed 0 bases, and the junction held 2 bases outside the gene matches. The CDR3 has 13 amino acids. The DNA of the CDR3 is TGTGCCAGCGGGACAGGCATGAACACTGAAGCTTTCTTT. It yields the protein CASGTGMNTEAFF.

The chain couples TRBV7-6 to TRBJ1-2; D call uncertain. Trimming left V 2 bases short and J 0 bases short, with 4 bases between. CDR3 length: 13 amino acids. Germline assignment: CDR1 SGHVS and CDR2 FNYEAQ. CDR3 sequence reads: CASSLIANYGYTF. CDR3 bases: TGTGCCAGCAGCTTAATAGCTAACTATGGCTACACCTTC.

Comment on this clone: Other DNA sequences in this specimen translate into the identical CDR3. This chain uses TRBV6-5 with TRBJ2-7; D remains ambiguous. The CDR3 runs 14 residues. Between the trimmed V and J ends, which lost 0 bases and 4 bases, there was a span of 10 bases. Germline CDR1 is MNHEY and CDR2 is SVGAGI. CDR3: CASSYSDSSYEQYF. In DNA form, the CDR3 reads TGTGCCAGCAGTTACTCCGACTCCAGTTACGAGCAGTACTTC.

V is TRBV28 and J is TRBJ1-5; TRBD1 is a possible D gene (5 bases). The CDR3 has 14 residues. CDR1 is MDHEN and CDR2 is SYDVKM in the germline V gene. V lost 8 bases and J 2 bases, leaving 13 bases between the germline ends. The CDR3 protein is CASRPLGGNQPQHF. CDR3 in DNA: TGTGCCAGCCGCCCCTTAGGGGGCAATCAGCCCCAGCATTTT.